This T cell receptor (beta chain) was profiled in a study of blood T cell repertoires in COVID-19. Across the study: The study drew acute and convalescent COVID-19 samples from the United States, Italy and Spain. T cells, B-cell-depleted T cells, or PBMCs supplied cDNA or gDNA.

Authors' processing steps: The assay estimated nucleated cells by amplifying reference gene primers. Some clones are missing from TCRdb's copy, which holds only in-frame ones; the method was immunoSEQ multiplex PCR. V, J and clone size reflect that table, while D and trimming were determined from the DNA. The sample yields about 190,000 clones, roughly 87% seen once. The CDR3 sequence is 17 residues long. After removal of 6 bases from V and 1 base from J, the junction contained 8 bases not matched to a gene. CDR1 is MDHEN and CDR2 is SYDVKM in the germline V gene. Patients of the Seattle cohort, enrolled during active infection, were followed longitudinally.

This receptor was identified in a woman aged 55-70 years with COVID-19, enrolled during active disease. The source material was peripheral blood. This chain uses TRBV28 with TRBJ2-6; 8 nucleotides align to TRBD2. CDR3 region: CASRTGGHISGANVLTF. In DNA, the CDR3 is TGTGCCAGCAGGACGGGGGGGCACATTTCTGGGGCCAACGTCCTGACTTTC.